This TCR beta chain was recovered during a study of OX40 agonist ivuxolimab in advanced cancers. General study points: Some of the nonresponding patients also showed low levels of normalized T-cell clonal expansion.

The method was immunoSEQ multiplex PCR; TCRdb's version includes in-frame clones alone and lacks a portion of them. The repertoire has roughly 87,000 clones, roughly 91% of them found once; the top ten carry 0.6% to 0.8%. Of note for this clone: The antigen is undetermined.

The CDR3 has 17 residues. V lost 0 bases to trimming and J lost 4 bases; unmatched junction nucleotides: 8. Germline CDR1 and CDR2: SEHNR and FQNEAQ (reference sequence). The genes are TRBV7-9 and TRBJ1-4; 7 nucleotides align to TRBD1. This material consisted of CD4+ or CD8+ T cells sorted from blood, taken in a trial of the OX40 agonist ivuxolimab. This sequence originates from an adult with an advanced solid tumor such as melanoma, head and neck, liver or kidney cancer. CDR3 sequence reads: CASSLAGPGQFNEKLFF. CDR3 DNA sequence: TGTGCCAGCAGCTTAGCTGGACCGGGACAGTTTAATGAAAAACTGTTTTTT. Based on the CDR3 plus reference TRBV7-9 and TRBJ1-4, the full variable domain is DTGVSQNPRHKITKRGQNVTFRCDPISEHNRLYWYRQTLGQGPEFLTYFQNEAQLEKSRLLSDRFSAERPKGSFSTLEIQRTEQGDSAMYLCASSLAGPGQFNEKLFFGSGTQLSVL.